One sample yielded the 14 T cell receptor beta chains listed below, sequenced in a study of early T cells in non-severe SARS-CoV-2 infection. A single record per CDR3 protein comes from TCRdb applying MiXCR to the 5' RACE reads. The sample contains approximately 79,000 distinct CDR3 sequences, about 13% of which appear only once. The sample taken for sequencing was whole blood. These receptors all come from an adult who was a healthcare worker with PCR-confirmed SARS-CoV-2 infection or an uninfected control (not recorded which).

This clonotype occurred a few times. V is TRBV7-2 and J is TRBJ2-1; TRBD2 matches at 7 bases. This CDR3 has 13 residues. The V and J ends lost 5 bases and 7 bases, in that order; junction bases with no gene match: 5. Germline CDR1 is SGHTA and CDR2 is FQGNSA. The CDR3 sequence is CASSTTSRNEQFF. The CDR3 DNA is TGTGCCAGCAGCACGACTAGCAGGAATGAGCAGTTCTTC.

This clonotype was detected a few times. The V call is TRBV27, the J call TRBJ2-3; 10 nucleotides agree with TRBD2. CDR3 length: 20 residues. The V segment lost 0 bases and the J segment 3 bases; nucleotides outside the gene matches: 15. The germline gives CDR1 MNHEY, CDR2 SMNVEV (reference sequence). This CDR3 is CASSLSAQYKREGLTDTQYF. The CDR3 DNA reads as TGTGCCAGCAGTTTATCCGCCCAATACAAGCGGGAGGGCCTGACAGATACGCAGTATTTT.

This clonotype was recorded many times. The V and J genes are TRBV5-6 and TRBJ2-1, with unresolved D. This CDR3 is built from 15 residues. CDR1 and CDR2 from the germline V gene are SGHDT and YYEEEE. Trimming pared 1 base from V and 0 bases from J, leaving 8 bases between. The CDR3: CASSLIRSSYNEQFF. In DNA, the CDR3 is TGTGCCAGCAGCTTGATTCGGAGCTCCTACAATGAGCAGTTCTTC. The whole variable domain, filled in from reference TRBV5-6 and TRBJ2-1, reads DAGVTQSPTHLIKTRGQQVTLRCSPKSGHDTVSWYQQALGQGPQFIFQYYEEEERQRGNFPDRFSGHQFPNYSSELNVNALLLGDSALYLCASSLIRSSYNEQFFGPGTRLTVL.

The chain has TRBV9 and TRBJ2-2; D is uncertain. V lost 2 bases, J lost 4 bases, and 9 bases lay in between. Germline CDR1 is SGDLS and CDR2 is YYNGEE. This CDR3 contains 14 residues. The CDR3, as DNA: TGTGCCAGCAGCGTCACTCCCGGCACCGGGGAGCTGTTTTTT. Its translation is CASSVTPGTGELFF.

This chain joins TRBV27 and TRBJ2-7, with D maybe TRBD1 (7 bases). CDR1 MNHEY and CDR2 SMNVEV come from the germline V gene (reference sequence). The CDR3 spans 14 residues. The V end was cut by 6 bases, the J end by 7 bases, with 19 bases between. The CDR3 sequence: CASRRGTAAGEQYF. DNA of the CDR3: TGTGCCAGCAGACGAGGGACAGCTGCGGGGGAGCAGTACTTC.

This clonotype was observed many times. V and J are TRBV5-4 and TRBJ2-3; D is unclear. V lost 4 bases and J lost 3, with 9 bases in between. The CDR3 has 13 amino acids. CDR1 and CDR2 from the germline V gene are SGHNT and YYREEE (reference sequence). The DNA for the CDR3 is TGTGCCAGCAGCCTGCATATTACAGATACGCAGTATTTT. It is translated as CASSLHITDTQYF.

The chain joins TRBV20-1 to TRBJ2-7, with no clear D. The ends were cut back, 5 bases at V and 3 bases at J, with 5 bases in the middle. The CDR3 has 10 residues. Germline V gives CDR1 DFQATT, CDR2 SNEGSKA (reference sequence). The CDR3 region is CSAGRYEQYF. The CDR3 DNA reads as TGCAGTGCTGGACGCTACGAGCAGTACTTC.

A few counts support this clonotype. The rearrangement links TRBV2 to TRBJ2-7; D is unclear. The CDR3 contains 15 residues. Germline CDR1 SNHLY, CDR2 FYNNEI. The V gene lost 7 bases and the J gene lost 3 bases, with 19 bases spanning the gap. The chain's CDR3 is CASTDRLSSGYEQYF. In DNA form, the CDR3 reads TGTGCCAGCACCGACCGTCTGTCTTCGGGCTACGAGCAGTACTTC.

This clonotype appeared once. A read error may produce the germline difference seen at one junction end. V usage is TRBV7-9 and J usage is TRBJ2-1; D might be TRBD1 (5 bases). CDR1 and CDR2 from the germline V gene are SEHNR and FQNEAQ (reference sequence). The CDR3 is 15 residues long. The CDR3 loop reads CASSLRQGSYNGQFF. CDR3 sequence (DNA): TGTGCCAGCAGCTTACGGCAGGGATCCTACAATGGGCAGTTCTTC.

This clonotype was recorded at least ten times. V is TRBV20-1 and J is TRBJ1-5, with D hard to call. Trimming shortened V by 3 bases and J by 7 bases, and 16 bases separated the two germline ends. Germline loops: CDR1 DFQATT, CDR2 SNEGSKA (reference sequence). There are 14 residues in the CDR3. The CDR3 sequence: CSARLEGFEQPQHF. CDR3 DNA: TGCAGTGCTAGGTTGGAGGGTTTTGAGCAGCCCCAGCATTTT.

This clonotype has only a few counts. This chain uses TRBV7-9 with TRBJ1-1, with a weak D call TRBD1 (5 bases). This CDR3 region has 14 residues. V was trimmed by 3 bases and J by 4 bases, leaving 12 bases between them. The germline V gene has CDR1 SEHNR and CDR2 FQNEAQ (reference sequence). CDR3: CASSFDRQSTEAFF. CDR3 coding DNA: TGTGCCAGCAGCTTTGATCGACAGTCCACTGAAGCTTTCTTT.

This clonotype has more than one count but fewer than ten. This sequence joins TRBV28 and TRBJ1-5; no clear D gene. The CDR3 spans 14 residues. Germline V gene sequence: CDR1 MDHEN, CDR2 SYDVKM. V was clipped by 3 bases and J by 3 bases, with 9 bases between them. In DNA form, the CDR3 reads TGTGCCAGCAGTTTGTCCCGGAACAATCAGCCCCAGCATTTT. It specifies CASSLSRNNQPQHF.

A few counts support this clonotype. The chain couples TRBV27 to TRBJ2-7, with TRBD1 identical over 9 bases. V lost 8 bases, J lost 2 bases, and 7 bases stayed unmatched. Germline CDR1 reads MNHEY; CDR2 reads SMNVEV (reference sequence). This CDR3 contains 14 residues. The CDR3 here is CASAITGGAYEQYF. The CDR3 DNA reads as TGTGCCAGCGCTATCACAGGGGGCGCCTACGAGCAGTACTTC.

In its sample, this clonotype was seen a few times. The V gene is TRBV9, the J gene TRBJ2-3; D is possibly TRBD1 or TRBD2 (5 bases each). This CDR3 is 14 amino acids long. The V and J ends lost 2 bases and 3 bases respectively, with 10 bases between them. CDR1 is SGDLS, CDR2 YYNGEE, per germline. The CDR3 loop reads CASSVRGMTDTQYF. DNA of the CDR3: TGTGCCAGCAGCGTGAGGGGAATGACAGATACGCAGTATTTT. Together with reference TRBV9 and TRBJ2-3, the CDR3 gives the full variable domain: DSGVTQTPKHLITATGQRVTLRCSPRSGDLSVYWYQQSLDQGLQFLIQYYNGEERAKGNILERFSAQQFPDLHSELNLSSLELGDSALYFCASSVRGMTDTQYFGPGTRLTVL.